These T cell receptor beta chains were read from a single sample in a study of beta chain features in type 1 diabetes. The data were produced by immunoSEQ multiplex PCR, yet TCRdb's version contains in-frame clones alone and is incomplete. This table has around 240,000 clones, over 8.5% appearing once. Specimen: naive CD4+ T cells from blood. The receptors stem from a woman younger than 30 in good health. Each CDR3 is given with its conserved first and last residue. D genes are given only for firm matches. Clone size is shown for a subset of rows, as once, few, many or a class of expanded clone.

D gene: TRBD1; J gene: TRBJ1-1; clone size: few; V gene: TRBV5-1; CDR3 DNA: TGCGCCAGCAGCTCCGGACAGGGCAACACTGAAGCTTTCTTT; CDR3 protein: CASSSGQGNTEAFF
D gene: TRBD1; J gene: TRBJ2-5; clone size: -; V gene: TRBV2; CDR3 DNA: TGTGCCAGCAGTGAAAGGGACAGGGGAGGAGAGACCCAGTACTTC; CDR3 protein: CASSERDRGGETQYF
D gene: -; J gene: TRBJ1-2; clone size: few; V gene: TRBV7-9; CDR3 DNA: TGTGCCAGCAGTGTTAATCCCCTTTATGGCTACACCTTC; CDR3 protein: CASSVNPLYGYTF
D gene: -; J gene: TRBJ2-7; clone size: few; V gene: TRBV29-1; CDR3 DNA: TGCAGCGCTGGGCATGAGGGCCCCTACGAGCAGTACTTC; CDR3 protein: CSAGHEGPYEQYF
D gene: TRBD1; J gene: TRBJ1-5; clone size: few; V gene: TRBV7-2; CDR3 DNA: TGTGCCAGCAGTTATCGACAGGGTAATATGAATCAGCCCCAGCATTTT; CDR3 protein: CASSYRQGNMNQPQHF
D gene: -; J gene: TRBJ1-3; clone size: -; V gene: TRBV18; CDR3 DNA: TGTGCCAGCCATGGGACTTCTTCTGGAAACACCATATATTTT; CDR3 protein: CASHGTSSGNTIYF
D gene: -; J gene: TRBJ1-2; clone size: few; V gene: TRBV6-5; CDR3 DNA: TGTGCCAGCAGAGCAGGAACCAACTATGGCTACACCTTC; CDR3 protein: CASRAGTNYGYTF
D gene: TRBD1; J gene: TRBJ1-4; clone size: few; V gene: TRBV30; CDR3 DNA: TGTGCCTGGAGTCCCCAGGGGGCGATAGGTGAAAAACTGTTTTTT; CDR3 protein: CAWSPQGAIGEKLFF
D gene: -; J gene: TRBJ2-3; clone size: few; V gene: TRBV5-1; CDR3 DNA: TGCGCCAGCAGCTTGGCAGCCGGGGCAGATACGCAGTATTTT; CDR3 protein: CASSLAAGADTQYF
D gene: -; J gene: TRBJ2-3; clone size: few; V gene: TRBV6-5; CDR3 DNA: TGTGCCAGCAGTTACAGGGCTGGGAGAGATACGCAGTATTTT; CDR3 protein: CASSYRAGRDTQYF
D gene: -; J gene: TRBJ2-7; clone size: few; V gene: TRBV4-1; CDR3 DNA: TGCGCCAGCAGCCAAGACACAGGACCCTACGAGCAGTACTTC; CDR3 protein: CASSQDTGPYEQYF
D gene: TRBD2; J gene: TRBJ2-7; clone size: -; V gene: TRBV14; CDR3 DNA: TGTGCCAGCAGCCAGAATGGACCATTAGCGGGTTTCTCCTACGAGCAGTACTTC; CDR3 protein: CASSQNGPLAGFSYEQYF
D gene: -; J gene: TRBJ2-7; clone size: few; V gene: TRBV7-6; CDR3 DNA: TGTGCCAGCAGCCCCAGGACAGACAGCTCCTACGAGCAGTACTTC; CDR3 protein: CASSPRTDSSYEQYF
D gene: TRBD2; J gene: TRBJ2-1; clone size: few; V gene: TRBV10-3; CDR3 DNA: TGTGCCTCCCTCCTAGCGGGAGGTGATGAGCAGTTCTTC; CDR3 protein: CASLLAGGDEQFF
D gene: TRBD2; J gene: TRBJ2-7; clone size: -; V gene: TRBV19; CDR3 DNA: TGTGCCAGTACCCCCACTAGCGGGAGGGCCGAGGAGCAGTACTTC; CDR3 protein: CASTPTSGRAEEQYF
D gene: TRBD1; J gene: TRBJ2-5; clone size: -; V gene: TRBV5-1; CDR3 DNA: TGCGCCAGCAGCTTGGCCGGACAGGGAACCCAAGAAACCCAGTACTTC; CDR3 protein: CASSLAGQGTQETQYF